This TCR beta chain was observed in a study of early T cells in non-severe SARS-CoV-2 infection. Across the whole study: Sequencing used unsorted whole-blood bulk RNA, so chains lack pairing.

General study findings and limits: Private and CD4 specificities were missed by VDJdb matching, skewed to anti-spike CD8.

This clonotype occurred many times. Its cognate antigen is unknown. Researchers tagged individual cDNA molecules with unique molecular identifiers. A single record per CDR3 protein comes from TCRdb applying MiXCR to the 5' RACE reads. The sample lists 55,000 to 65,000 distinct CDR3 sequences; roughly 16% were seen once. This CDR3 region has 11 residues. The germline V gene has CDR1 SEHNR and CDR2 FQNEAQ (reference sequence). The V end lost 5 bases, the J end lost 15 bases, and 14 bases lay between the germline ends. The sequences come from whole blood, collected at baseline. This clonotype originated in an adult who was a healthcare worker with PCR-confirmed SARS-CoV-2 infection or an uninfected control (not recorded which). V usage is TRBV7-9 and J usage is TRBJ2-1, with D unresolved. CDR3 loop: CASSPAVEWFF. As DNA, the CDR3 is TGTGCCAGCAGCCCGGCCGTTGAGTGGTTCTTC.